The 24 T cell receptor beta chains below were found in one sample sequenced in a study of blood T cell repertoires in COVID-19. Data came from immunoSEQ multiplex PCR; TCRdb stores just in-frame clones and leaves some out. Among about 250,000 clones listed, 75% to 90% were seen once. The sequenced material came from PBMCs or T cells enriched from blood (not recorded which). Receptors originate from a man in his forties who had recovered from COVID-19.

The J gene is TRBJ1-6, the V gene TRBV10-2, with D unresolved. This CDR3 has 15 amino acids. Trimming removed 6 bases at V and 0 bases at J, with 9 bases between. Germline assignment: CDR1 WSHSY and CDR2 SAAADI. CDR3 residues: CASRDGSSYNSPLHF. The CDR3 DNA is TGCGCCAGCAGGGACGGGAGCTCCTATAATTCACCCCTCCACTTT.

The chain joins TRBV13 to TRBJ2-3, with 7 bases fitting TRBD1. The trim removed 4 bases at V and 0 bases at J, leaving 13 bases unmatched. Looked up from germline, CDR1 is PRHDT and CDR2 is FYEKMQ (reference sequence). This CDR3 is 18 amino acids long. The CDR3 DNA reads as TGTGCCAGCAGCTCCGGGACAGAGGGAGAAATTAGCACAGATACGCAGTATTTT. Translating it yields CASSSGTEGEISTDTQYF. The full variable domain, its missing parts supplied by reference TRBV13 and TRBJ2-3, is AAGVIQSPRHLIKEKRETATLKCYPIPRHDTVYWYQQGPGQDPQFLISFYEKMQSDKGSIPDRFSAQQFSDYHSELNMSSLELGDSALYFCASSSGTEGEISTDTQYFGPGTRLTVL.

The CDR3: CASSQDIGDSINEQFF. The CDR3, as DNA: TGTGCCAGCAGCCAGGACATCGGGGACTCAATTAATGAGCAGTTCTTC. V is TRBV5-4 and J is TRBJ2-1; D is possibly TRBD2 (6 bases). The length of the CDR3 is 16 residues. V lost 4 bases to trimming and J lost 7 bases, with 21 bases between them. The V gene's germline CDR1 is SGHNT and CDR2 YYREEE (reference sequence). Combining the CDR3 with reference TRBV5-4 and TRBJ2-1 gives the whole variable domain ETGVTQSPTHLIKTRGQQVTLRCSSQSGHNTVSWYQQALGQGPQFIFQYYREEENGRGNFPPRFSGLQFPNYSSELNVNALELDDSALYLCASSQDIGDSINEQFFGPGTRLTVL.

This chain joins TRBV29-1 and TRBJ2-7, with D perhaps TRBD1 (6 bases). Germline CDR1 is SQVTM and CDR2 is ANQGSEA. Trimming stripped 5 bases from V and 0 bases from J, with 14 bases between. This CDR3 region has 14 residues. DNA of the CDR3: TGCAGCGTTAAAAGGGGGACGGTCTCCTACGAGCAGTACTTC. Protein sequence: CSVKRGTVSYEQYF.

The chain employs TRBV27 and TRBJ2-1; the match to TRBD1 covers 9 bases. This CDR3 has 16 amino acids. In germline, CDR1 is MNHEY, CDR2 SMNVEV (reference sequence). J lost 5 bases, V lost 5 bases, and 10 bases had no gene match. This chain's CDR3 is CASSRAGQGRHNEQFF. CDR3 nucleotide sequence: TGTGCCAGCAGTCGGGCGGGACAGGGTCGACACAATGAGCAGTTCTTC.

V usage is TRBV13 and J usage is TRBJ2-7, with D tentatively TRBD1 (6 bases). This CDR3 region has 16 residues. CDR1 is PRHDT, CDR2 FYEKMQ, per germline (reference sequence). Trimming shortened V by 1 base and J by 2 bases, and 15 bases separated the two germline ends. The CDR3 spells CASSLATGTNAYEQYF. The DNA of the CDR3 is TGTGCCAGCAGCTTAGCCACCGGGACAAACGCCTACGAGCAGTACTTC.

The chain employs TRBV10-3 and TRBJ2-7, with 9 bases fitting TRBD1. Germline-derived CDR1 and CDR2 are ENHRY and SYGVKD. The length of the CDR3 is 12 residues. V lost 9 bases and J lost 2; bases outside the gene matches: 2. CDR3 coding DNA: TGTGCCATGGGGACAGGGACCTACGAGCAGTACTTC. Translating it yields CAMGTGTYEQYF.

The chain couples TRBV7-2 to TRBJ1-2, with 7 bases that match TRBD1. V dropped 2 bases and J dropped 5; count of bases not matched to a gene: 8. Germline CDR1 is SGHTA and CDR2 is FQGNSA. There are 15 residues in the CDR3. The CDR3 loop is CASSLISQGGYGYTF. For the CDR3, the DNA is TGTGCCAGCAGCTTAATTTCGCAGGGGGGTTATGGCTACACCTTC.

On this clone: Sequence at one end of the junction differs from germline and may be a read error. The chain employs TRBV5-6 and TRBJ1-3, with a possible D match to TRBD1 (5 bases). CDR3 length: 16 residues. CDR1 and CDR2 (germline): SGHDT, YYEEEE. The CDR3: CASSLGLPSAGNTIYF. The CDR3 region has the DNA TGTGCCAGCAGTTTGGGACTCCCATCCGCTGGAAACACCATATATTTT. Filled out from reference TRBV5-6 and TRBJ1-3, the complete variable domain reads DAGVTQSPTHLIKTRGQQVTLRCSPKSGHDTVSWYQQALGQGPQFIFQYYEEEERQRGNFPDRFSGHQFPNYSSELNVNALLLGDSALYLCASSLGLPSAGNTIYFGEGSWLTVV.

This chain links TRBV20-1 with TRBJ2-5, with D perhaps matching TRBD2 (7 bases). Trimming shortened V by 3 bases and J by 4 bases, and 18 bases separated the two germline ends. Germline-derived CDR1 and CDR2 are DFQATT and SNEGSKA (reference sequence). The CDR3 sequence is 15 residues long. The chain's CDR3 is CSASLAEQGRETQYF. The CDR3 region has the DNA TGCAGTGCTAGTCTAGCGGAACAGGGAAGAGAGACCCAGTACTTC.

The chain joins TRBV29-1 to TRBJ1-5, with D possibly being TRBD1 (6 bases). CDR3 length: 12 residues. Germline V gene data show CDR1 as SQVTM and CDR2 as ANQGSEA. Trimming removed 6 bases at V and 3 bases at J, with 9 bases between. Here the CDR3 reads CSVGQINQPQHF. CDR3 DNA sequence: TGCAGCGTGGGACAAATCAATCAGCCCCAGCATTTT. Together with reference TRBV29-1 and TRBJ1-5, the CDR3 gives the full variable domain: SAVISQKPSRDICQRGTSLTIQCQVDSQVTMMFWYRQQPGQSLTLIATANQGSEATYESGFVIDKFPISRPNLTFSTLTVSNMSPEDSSIYLCSVGQINQPQHFGDGTRLSIL.

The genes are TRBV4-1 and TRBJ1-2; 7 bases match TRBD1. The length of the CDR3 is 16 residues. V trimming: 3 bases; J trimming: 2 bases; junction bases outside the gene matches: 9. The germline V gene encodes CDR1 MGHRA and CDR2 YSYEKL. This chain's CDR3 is CASSHVPGQQNYGYTF. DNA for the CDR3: TGCGCCAGCAGCCATGTCCCGGGACAGCAAAACTATGGCTACACCTTC.

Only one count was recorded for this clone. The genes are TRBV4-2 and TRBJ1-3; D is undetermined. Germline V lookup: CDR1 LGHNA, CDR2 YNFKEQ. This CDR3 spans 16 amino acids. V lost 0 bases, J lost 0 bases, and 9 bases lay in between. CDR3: CASSQDYGYSGNTIYF. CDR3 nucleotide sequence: TGTGCCAGCAGCCAAGATTACGGTTACTCTGGAAACACCATATATTTT.

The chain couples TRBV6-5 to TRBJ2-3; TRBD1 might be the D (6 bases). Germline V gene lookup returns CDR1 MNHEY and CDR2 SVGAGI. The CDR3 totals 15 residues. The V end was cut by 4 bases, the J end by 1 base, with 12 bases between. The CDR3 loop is CASSSLRTGTDTQYF. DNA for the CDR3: TGTGCCAGCAGTTCCTTACGGACAGGCACAGATACGCAGTATTTT.

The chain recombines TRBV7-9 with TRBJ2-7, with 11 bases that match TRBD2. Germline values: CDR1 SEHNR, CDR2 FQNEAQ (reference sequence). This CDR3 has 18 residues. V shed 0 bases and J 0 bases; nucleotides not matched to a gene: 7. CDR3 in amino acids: CASSLALGLAANSYEQYF. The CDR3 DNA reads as TGTGCCAGCAGCTTAGCGCTGGGACTAGCGGCAAACTCCTACGAGCAGTACTTC.

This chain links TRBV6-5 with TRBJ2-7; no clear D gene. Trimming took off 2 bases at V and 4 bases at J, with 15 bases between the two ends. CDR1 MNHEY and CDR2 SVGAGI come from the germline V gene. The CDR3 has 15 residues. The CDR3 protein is CASSYVPVRYYEQYF. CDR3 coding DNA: TGTGCCAGCAGTTACGTGCCCGTTAGATATTACGAGCAGTACTTC.

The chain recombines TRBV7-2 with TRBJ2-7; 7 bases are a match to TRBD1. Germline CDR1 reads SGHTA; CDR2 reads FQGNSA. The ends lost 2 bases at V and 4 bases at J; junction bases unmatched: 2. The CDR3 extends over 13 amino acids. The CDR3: CASSLQQGYEQYF. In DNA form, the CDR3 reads TGTGCCAGCAGCTTACAACAGGGGTACGAGCAGTACTTC. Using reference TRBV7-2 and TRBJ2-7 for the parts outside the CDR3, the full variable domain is GAGVSQSPSNKVTEKGKDVELRCDPISGHTALYWYRQSLGQGLEFLIYFQGNSAPDKSGLPSDRFSAERTGGSVSTLTIQRTQQEDSAVYLCASSLQQGYEQYFGPGTRLTVT.

Written as DNA, the CDR3 is TGTGCCTGGAGTGGGCGGTGGATGTCCAATCAGCCCCAGCATTTT. This sequence encodes CAWSGRWMSNQPQHF. The chain is built from TRBV30 and TRBJ1-5; D is unresolved. CDR1 and CDR2 from the germline V gene are GTSNPN and SVGIG (reference sequence). The CDR3 contains 15 residues. The V gene lost 1 base and the J gene lost 3 bases, with 13 bases spanning the gap.

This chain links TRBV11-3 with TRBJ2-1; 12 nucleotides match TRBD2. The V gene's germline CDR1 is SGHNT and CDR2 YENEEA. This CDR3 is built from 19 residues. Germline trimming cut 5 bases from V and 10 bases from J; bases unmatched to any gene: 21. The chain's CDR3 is CASSTLSGLAGGNNQEQFF. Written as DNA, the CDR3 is TGTGCCAGCAGCACGCTTAGCGGGCTAGCGGGGGGGAACAACCAGGAGCAGTTCTTC. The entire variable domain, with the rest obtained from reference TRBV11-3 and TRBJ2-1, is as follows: EAGVVQSPRYKIIEKKQPVAFWCNPISGHNTLYWYLQNLGQGPELLIRYENEEAVDDSQLPKDRFSAERLKGVDSTLKIQPAELGDSAVYLCASSTLSGLAGGNNQEQFFGPGTRLTVL.

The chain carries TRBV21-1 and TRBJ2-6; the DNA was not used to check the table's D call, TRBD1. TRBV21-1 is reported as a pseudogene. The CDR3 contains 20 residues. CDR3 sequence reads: CASSKGGFAGERSGANVLTF. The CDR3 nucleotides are TGTGCCAGCAGCAAAGGGGGGTTTGCAGGGGAGAGGTCTGGGGCCAACGTCCTGACTTTC.

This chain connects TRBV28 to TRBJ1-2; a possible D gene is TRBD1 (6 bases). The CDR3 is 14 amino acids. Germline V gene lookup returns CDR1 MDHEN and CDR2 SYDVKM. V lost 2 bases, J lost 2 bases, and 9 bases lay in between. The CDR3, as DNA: TGTGCCAGCAGTTTACCCGGACAGAACTATGGCTACACCTTC. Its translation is CASSLPGQNYGYTF.

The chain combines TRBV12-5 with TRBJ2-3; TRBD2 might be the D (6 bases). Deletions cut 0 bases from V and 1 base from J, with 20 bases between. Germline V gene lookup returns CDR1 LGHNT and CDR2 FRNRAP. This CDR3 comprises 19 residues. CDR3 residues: CASGLVQLASALGTDTQYF. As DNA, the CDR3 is TGTGCTAGTGGTTTGGTACAACTAGCCTCCGCCCTTGGCACAGATACGCAGTATTTT. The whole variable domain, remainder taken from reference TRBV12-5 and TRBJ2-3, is DARVTQTPRHKVTEMGQEVTMRCQPILGHNTVFWYRQTMMQGLELLAYFRNRAPLDDSGMPKDRFSAEMPDATLATLKIQPSEPRDSAVYFCASGLVQLASALGTDTQYFGPGTRLTVL.

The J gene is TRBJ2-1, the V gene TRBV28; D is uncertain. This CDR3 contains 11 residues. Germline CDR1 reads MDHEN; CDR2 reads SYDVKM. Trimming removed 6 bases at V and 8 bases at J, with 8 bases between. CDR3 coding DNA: TGTGCCAGCAGGGGTAGCTATGAGCAGTTCTTC. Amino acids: CASRGSYEQFF. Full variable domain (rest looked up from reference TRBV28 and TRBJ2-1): DVKVTQSSRYLVKRTGEKVFLECVQDMDHENMFWYRQDPGLGLRLIYFSYDVKMKEKGDIPEGYSVSREKKERFSLILESASTNQTSMYLCASRGSYEQFFGPGTRLTVL.

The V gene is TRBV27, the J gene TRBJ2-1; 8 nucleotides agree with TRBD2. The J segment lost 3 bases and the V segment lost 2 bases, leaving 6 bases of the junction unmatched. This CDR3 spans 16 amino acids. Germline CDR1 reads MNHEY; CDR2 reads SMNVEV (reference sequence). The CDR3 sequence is CASSLRETSDYNEQFF. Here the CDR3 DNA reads TGTGCCAGCAGTTTACGGGAGACTAGCGACTACAATGAGCAGTTCTTC.